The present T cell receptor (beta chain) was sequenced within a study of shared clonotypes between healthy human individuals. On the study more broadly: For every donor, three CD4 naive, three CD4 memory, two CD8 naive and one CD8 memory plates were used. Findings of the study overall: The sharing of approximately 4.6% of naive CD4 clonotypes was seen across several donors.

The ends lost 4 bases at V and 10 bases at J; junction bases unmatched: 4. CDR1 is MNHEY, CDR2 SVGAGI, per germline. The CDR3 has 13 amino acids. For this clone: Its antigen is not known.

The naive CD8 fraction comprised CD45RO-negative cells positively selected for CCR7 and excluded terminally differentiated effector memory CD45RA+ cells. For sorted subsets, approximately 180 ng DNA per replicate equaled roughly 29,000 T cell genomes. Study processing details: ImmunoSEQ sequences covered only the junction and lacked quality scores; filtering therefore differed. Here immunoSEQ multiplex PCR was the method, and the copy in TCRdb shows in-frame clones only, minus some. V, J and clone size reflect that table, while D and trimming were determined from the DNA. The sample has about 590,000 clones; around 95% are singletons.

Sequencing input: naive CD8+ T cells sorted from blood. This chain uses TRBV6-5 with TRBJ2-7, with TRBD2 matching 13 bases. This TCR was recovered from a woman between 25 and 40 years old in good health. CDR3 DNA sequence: TGTGCCAGCAGTTCGGGACTAGCGGGATCTCAGTACTTC. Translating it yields CASSSGLAGSQYF.